The 19 T cell receptor beta chains in this list originate from one sample, sequenced in a study of T-cell memory formation after mild COVID-19. TCRdb redid the calling of the 5' RACE reads with MiXCR, one entry per CDR3 protein. The sample lists roughly 250,000 distinct CDR3 sequences, roughly 15% seen once, with approximately 3.5% in the top ten. What was sequenced was PBMCs or a T cell subset sorted from them (not recorded which). The receptors come from a man between 18 and 35 years old who had mild COVID-19 (a few samples of this study predate the infection). Cell type and time point are not known.

This clonotype was counted between two and nine times. This sequence joins TRBV20-1 and TRBJ2-1, with 11 bases that match TRBD2. This CDR3 is built from 17 residues. The germline CDR1 and CDR2 sequences are DFQATT and SNEGSKA (reference sequence). The trim removed 3 bases at V and 0 bases at J, leaving 7 bases unmatched. The CDR3 loop is CSARGSTSGGSYNEQFF. In DNA, the CDR3 is TGCAGTGCTAGGGGTTCTACTAGCGGGGGCTCCTACAATGAGCAGTTCTTC.

This clonotype was seen a few times. The V call is TRBV5-6, the J call TRBJ2-5; 10 nucleotides line up with TRBD2. This CDR3 contains 17 residues. Germline loops: CDR1 SGHDT, CDR2 YYEEEE. The V gene end was trimmed by 2 bases and the J gene end by 4 bases; junction bases not matched to a gene: 11. The CDR3 DNA reads TGTGCCAGCAGCTTCGTCCAGGGGACTAGCGCCGGAGAGACCCAGTACTTC. Encoded protein: CASSFVQGTSAGETQYF.

There are a few counts of this clonotype. The chain has TRBV4-3 and TRBJ2-7, with D unresolved. This CDR3 comprises 11 residues. Between the trimmed V and J ends, which lost 0 bases and 6 bases, there was a span of 3 bases. Per germline, CDR1 LGHNA and CDR2 YSLEER. CDR3 in DNA: TGCGCCAGCAGCCAAGATCCCGAGCAGTACTTC. Amino acids: CASSQDPEQYF.

The sample holds a few counts of this clonotype. The chain combines TRBV6-5 with TRBJ1-3; D is ambiguous. Looked up from germline, CDR1 is MNHEY and CDR2 is SVGAGI. The V and J ends lost 2 bases and 0 bases respectively, with 8 bases between them. The CDR3 length is 15 residues. The CDR3 spells CASSYTQPSGNTIYF. CDR3 sequence (DNA): TGTGCCAGCAGTTACACTCAACCCTCTGGAAACACCATATATTTT.

This clonotype showed up just a few times. The CDR3 region is CASSLRLPTPYGYTF. The CDR3 DNA follows: TGTGCCAGCAGCTTGAGACTTCCAACCCCCTATGGCTACACCTTC. This chain links TRBV7-6 with TRBJ1-2; D is uncertain. V was trimmed by 3 bases and J by 4 bases, leaving 15 bases between them. CDR3 size: 15 residues. In germline, CDR1 is SGHVS, CDR2 FNYEAQ. Based on the CDR3 plus reference TRBV7-6 and TRBJ1-2, the full variable domain is GAGVSQSPRYKVTKRGQDVALRCDPISGHVSLYWYRQALGQGPEFLTYFNYEAQQDKSGLPNDRFSAERPEGSISTLTIQRTEQRDSAMYRCASSLRLPTPYGYTFGSGTRLTVV.

Only a few counts were recorded for this clonotype. The chain combines TRBV20-1 with TRBJ2-5; D possibly corresponds to TRBD2 (5 bases). There are 14 residues in the CDR3. The germline V gene has CDR1 DFQATT and CDR2 SNEGSKA (reference sequence). V lost 2 bases, J lost 0 bases, and 10 bases lay in between. This CDR3 reads CSARSVGDQETQYF. The CDR3 coding sequence is TGCAGTGCTAGAAGTGTGGGAGACCAAGAGACCCAGTACTTC.

The chain is built from TRBV6-1 and TRBJ1-1, with D uncertain. This CDR3 comprises 13 residues. Per germline, CDR1 MNHNS and CDR2 SASEGT. V gave up 8 bases and J gave up 1 base, with 11 bases separating them. The chain's CDR3 is CASGSLRNTEAFF. Here the CDR3 DNA reads TGTGCCAGCGGGTCCCTGAGGAACACTGAAGCTTTCTTT.

This chain connects TRBV6-2 or TRBV6-3 to TRBJ1-6; no clear D. Germline-derived CDR1 and CDR2 are MNHEY and SVGEGT. V lost 2 bases and J lost 13, with 12 bases in between. The CDR3 spans 13 residues. CDR3 bases: TGTGCCAGCAGTTACGGGAACGACTCTCCCCTCCACTTT. This sequence encodes CASSYGNDSPLHF.

This clonotype was seen a few times. The rearrangement links TRBV5-6 to TRBJ1-1; the D is unclear. Germline V lookup: CDR1 SGHDT, CDR2 YYEEEE. Trimming took off 0 bases at V and 3 bases at J, with 9 bases between the two ends. CDR3 length equals 14 residues. The CDR3 DNA follows: TGTGCCAGCAGCTTGGGGGCTTTGGACACTGAAGCTTTCTTT. Translating it yields CASSLGALDTEAFF.

This chain connects TRBV24-1 to TRBJ1-1; tentatively, D is TRBD1 (5 bases). The length of the CDR3 is 17 residues. CDR1 and CDR2 (germline): KGHDR, SFDVKD. V was trimmed by 5 bases and J by 0 bases, leaving 18 bases between them. The CDR3 reads CATSARGEGGMNTEAFF. The CDR3 region has the DNA TGTGCCACCAGTGCGCGGGGGGAGGGAGGAATGAACACTGAAGCTTTCTTT.

This clonotype has a handful of counts. The rearrangement links TRBV7-2 to TRBJ2-5; maybe TRBD2 (6 bases). Germline CDR1 is SGHTA and CDR2 is FQGNSA. The CDR3 length is 13 residues. The V end was cut by 4 bases, the J end by 3 bases, with 9 bases between. CDR3 amino acids: CASSSRTKETQYF. CDR3 bases: TGTGCCAGCAGCTCAAGGACTAAAGAGACCCAGTACTTC.

This clonotype was detected a few times. This chain joins TRBV5-1 and TRBJ1-1; D call uncertain. V lost 0 bases to trimming and J lost 1 base, with 10 bases between them. Per the germline V gene, CDR1 is SGHRS and CDR2 is YFSETQ. This CDR3 contains 15 residues. As DNA, the CDR3 is TGCGCCAGCAGCTTGGTAGCACAGAAGAACACTGAAGCTTTCTTT. Its protein product is CASSLVAQKNTEAFF.

This chain links TRBV6-1 with TRBJ1-5; D unresolved. V was trimmed by 3 bases and J by 3 bases, leaving 12 bases between them. The length of the CDR3 is 15 residues. Germline-derived CDR1 and CDR2 are MNHNS and SASEGT. The chain's CDR3 is CASSDHSLANQPQHF. The CDR3 bases are TGTGCCAGCAGTGATCACTCATTGGCCAATCAGCCCCAGCATTTT.

This clonotype was detected many times. The chain couples TRBV6-2 or TRBV6-3 to TRBJ1-1, with TRBD1 matching 8 bases. The CDR3 sequence is 14 residues long. V was pared by 2 bases and J by 5 bases, with 4 bases of the junction left unmatched. Germline V gene lookup returns CDR1 MNHEY and CDR2 SVGEGT. Written as DNA, the CDR3 is TGTGCCAGCAGTTACCAGGGGGCTGCGACTGAAGCTTTCTTT. This sequence encodes CASSYQGAATEAFF.

This clonotype was found a few times. The CDR3 here is CASSQVRGRGKTEAFF. DNA of the CDR3: TGCGCCAGCAGCCAAGTGCGAGGAAGAGGCAAGACTGAAGCTTTCTTT. The chain links TRBV4-3 to TRBJ1-1; D is unresolved. V shed 1 base and J shed 5 bases, with 17 bases lying between them. Germline lookup yields CDR1 LGHNA and CDR2 YSLEER. CDR3 size: 16 residues.

DNA for the CDR3: TGCAGTGCTAGTTGGGGGAACTACGAGCAGTACTTC. It is translated as CSASWGNYEQYF. The rearrangement joins TRBV20-1 to TRBJ2-7; the D gene could be TRBD1 or TRBD2 (5 bases each). Trimming took off 3 bases at V and 3 bases at J, with 9 bases between the two ends. Germline loops: CDR1 DFQATT, CDR2 SNEGSKA (reference sequence). There are 12 residues in the CDR3.

This chain uses TRBV28 with TRBJ2-5, with 7 nucleotides matching TRBD1. CDR1 and CDR2 from the germline V gene are MDHEN and SYDVKM. The CDR3 runs to 15 residues. V lost 5 bases and J lost 4; bases outside the gene matches: 10. CDR3 region: CASSAPTGTGETQYF. Here the CDR3 DNA reads TGTGCCAGCAGTGCCCCGACAGGGACGGGAGAGACCCAGTACTTC.

The chain carries TRBV7-2 and TRBJ1-2, with D possibly being TRBD1 (6 bases). V was pared by 3 bases and J by 0 bases, with 11 bases between. The germline V gene encodes CDR1 SGHTA and CDR2 FQGNSA. The CDR3 spans 15 residues. CDR3 DNA: TGTGCCAGCAGCTTTGGGGGGGCTTCTAACTATGGCTACACCTTC. As protein: CASSFGGASNYGYTF. Complete variable domain (other parts from reference TRBV7-2 and TRBJ1-2): GAGVSQSPSNKVTEKGKDVELRCDPISGHTALYWYRQSLGQGLEFLIYFQGNSAPDKSGLPSDRFSAERTGGSVSTLTIQRTQQEDSAVYLCASSFGGASNYGYTFGSGTRLTVV.

This clonotype was found a few times. The chain combines TRBV24-1 with TRBJ2-3; 10 bases align to TRBD1. CDR3 length equals 16 residues. Germline V gene data show CDR1 as KGHDR and CDR2 as SFDVKD. V lost 4 bases and J lost 5; bases outside the gene matches: 8. The CDR3: CATSDAGQGPGDTQYF. The CDR3 DNA reads as TGTGCCACCAGTGACGCGGGACAGGGGCCCGGAGATACGCAGTATTTT.